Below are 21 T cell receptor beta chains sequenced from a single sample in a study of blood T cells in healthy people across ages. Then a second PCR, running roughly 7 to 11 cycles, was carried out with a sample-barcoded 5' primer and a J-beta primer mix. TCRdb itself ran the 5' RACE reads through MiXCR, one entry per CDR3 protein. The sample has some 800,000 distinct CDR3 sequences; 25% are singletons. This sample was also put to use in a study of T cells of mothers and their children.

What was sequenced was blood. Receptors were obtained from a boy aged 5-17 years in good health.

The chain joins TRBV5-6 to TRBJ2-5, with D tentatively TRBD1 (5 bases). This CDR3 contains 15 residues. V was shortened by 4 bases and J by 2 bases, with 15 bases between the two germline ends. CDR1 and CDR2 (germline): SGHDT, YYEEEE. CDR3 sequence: CASSPYWGQQETQYF. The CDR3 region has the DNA TGTGCCAGCAGCCCATATTGGGGCCAACAAGAGACCCAGTACTTC.

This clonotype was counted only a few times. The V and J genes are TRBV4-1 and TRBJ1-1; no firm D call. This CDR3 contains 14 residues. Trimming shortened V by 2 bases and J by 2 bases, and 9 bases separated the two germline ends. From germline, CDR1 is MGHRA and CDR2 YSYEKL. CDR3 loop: CASSQQGSNTEAFF. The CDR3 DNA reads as TGCGCCAGCAGCCAACAAGGGAGTAACACTGAAGCTTTCTTT.

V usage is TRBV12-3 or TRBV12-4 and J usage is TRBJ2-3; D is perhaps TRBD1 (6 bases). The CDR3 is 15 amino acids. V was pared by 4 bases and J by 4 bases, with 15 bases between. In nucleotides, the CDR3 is TGTGCCAGCAGTTCAGTTCGAGACAGGCCAGATACGCAGTATTTT. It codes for CASSSVRDRPDTQYF.

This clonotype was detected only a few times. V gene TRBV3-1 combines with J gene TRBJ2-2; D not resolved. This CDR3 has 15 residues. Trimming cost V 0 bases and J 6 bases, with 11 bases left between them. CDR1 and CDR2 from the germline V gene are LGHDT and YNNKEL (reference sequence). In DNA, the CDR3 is TGTGCCAGCAGCCAAGAGTCTCTCGGCGCCGGGGAGCTGTTTTTT. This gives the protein CASSQESLGAGELFF.

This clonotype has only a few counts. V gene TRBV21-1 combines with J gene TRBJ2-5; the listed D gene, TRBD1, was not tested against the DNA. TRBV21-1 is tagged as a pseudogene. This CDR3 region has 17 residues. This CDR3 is CASSKIVPNTPREPQYF. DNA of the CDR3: TGTGCCAGCAGCAAAATTGTCCCGAATACCCCAAGAGAGCCCCAGTACTTC.

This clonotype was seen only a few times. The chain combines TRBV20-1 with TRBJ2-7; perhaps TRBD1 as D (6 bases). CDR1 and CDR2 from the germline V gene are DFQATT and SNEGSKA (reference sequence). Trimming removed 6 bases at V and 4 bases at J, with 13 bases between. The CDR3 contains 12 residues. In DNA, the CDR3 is TGCAGTGCGACAAGCAGGGGTTACGAGCAGTACTTC. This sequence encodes CSATSRGYEQYF.

The CDR3 protein is CRVSFGVTETQYF. The CDR3 DNA reads as TGCAGAGTTAGTTTTGGTGTTACGGAGACCCAGTACTTC. The J gene is TRBJ2-1, the V gene TRBV29-1, with D hard to call. The J call may be wrong; the DNA end is better matched by TRBJ2-5. Germline CDR1 reads SQVTM; CDR2 reads ANQGSEA. The length of the CDR3 is 13 residues.

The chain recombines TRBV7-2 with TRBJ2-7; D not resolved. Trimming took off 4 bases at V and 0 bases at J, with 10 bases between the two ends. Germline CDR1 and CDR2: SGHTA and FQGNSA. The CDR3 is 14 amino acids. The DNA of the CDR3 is TGTGCCAGCAGCTCAGAAAGGAGCTCCTACGAGCAGTACTTC. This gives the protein CASSSERSSYEQYF.

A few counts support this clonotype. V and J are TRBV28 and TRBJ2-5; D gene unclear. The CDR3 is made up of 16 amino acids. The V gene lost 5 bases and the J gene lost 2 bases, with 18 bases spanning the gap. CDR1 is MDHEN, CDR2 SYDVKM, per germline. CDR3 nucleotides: TGTGCCAGCAGTAAACCCTCGGCAGGTACACAAGAGACCCAGTACTTC. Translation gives CASSKPSAGTQETQYF.

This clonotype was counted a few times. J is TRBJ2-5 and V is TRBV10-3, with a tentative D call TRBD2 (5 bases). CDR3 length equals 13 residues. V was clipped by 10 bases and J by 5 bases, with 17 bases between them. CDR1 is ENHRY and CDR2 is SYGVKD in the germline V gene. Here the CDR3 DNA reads TGTGCCAGTAATCCCGATCCGGGGGAGACCCAGTACTTC. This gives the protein CASNPDPGETQYF.

The CDR3 reads CATSRDPNRANTGELFF. CDR3 nucleotide sequence: TGTGCCACCAGCAGAGATCCCAACAGAGCGAACACCGGGGAGCTGTTTTTT. The rearrangement joins TRBV15 to TRBJ2-2, with no clear D. The germline V gene has CDR1 LNHNV and CDR2 YYDKDF (reference sequence). The CDR3 spans 17 residues. V lost 0 bases to trimming and J lost 0 bases, with 11 bases between them.

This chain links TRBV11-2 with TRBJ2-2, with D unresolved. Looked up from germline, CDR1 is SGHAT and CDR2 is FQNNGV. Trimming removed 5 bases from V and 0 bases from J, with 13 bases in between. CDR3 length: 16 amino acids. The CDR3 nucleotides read TGTGCCAGCAGCCCCACGGCGGTGACGAACACCGGGGAGCTGTTTTTT. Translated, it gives CASSPTAVTNTGELFF.

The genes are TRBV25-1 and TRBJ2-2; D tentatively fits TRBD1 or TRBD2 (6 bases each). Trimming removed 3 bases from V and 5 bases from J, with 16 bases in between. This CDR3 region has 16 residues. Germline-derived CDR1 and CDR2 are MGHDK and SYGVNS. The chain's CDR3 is CASSDQQLGGTGELFF. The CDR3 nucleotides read TGTGCCAGCAGTGATCAGCAGCTAGGGGGGACCGGGGAGCTGTTTTTT.

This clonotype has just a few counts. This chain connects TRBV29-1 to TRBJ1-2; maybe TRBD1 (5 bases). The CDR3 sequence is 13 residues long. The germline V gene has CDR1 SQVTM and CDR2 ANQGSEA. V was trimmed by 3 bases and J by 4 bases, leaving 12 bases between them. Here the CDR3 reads CSVDAGTIYGYTF. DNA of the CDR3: TGCAGCGTTGACGCAGGGACCATCTATGGCTACACCTTC.

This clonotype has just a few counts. The CDR3: CAARRGPDTQYF. The CDR3 DNA is TGTGCCGCAAGGAGGGGGCCCGATACGCAGTATTTT. The genes are TRBV6-5 and TRBJ2-3, with D maybe TRBD1 (7 bases). CDR3 length equals 12 residues. From germline, CDR1 is MNHEY and CDR2 SVGAGI. The V end lost 11 bases, the J end lost 6 bases, and 15 bases lay between the germline ends.

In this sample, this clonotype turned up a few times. The CDR3 loop reads CASNQKQGLSSYEQYF. CDR3 bases: TGTGCCAGCAACCAGAAACAGGGGCTCAGCTCCTACGAGCAGTACTTC. The chain employs TRBV6-6 and TRBJ2-7; 7 bases align to TRBD1. The CDR3 spans 16 residues. V was pared by 7 bases and J by 0 bases, with 12 bases of the junction left unmatched. The germline V gene has CDR1 MNHNY and CDR2 SVGAGI (reference sequence).

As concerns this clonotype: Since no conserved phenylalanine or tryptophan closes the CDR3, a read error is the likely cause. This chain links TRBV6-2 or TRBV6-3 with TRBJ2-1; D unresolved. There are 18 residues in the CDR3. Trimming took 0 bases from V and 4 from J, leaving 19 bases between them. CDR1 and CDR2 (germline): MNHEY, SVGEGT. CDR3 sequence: CASSYSPLGPSNYNEQFL. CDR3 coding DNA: TGTGCCAGCAGTTACTCTCCTCTTGGGCCTTCTAATTACAATGAGCAGTTCCTC.

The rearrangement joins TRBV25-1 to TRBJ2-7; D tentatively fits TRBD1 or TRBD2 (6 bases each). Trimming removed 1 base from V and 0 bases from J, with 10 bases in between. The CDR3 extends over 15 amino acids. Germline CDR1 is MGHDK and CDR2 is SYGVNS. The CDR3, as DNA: TGTGCCAGCAGTGAATCTGCGGGACACTCCTACGAGCAGTACTTC. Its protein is CASSESAGHSYEQYF.

CDR3: CASSVPGAGVNSPLHF. The CDR3 nucleotides read TGTGCCAGCAGTGTGCCAGGGGCGGGGGTCAATTCACCCCTCCACTTT. The chain recombines TRBV25-1 with TRBJ1-6; TRBD1 is a possible D gene (6 bases). Germline CDR1 is MGHDK and CDR2 is SYGVNS. Deletions cut 4 bases from V and 7 bases from J, with 17 bases between. CDR3 length: 16 amino acids.

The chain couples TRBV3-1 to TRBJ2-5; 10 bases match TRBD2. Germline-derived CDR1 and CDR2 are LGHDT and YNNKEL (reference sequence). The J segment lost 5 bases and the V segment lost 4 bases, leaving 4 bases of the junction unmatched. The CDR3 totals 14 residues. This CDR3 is CASSRPAGGETQYF. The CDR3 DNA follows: TGTGCCAGCAGCCGCCCAGCGGGGGGGGAGACCCAGTACTTC.

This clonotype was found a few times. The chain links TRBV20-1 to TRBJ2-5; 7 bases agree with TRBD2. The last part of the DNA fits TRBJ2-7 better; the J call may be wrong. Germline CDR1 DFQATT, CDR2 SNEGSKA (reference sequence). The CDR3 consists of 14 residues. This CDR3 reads CSARESSGAYEQYF. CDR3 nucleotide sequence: TGCAGTGCTAGAGAATCTAGCGGTGCTTACGAGCAGTACTTC.